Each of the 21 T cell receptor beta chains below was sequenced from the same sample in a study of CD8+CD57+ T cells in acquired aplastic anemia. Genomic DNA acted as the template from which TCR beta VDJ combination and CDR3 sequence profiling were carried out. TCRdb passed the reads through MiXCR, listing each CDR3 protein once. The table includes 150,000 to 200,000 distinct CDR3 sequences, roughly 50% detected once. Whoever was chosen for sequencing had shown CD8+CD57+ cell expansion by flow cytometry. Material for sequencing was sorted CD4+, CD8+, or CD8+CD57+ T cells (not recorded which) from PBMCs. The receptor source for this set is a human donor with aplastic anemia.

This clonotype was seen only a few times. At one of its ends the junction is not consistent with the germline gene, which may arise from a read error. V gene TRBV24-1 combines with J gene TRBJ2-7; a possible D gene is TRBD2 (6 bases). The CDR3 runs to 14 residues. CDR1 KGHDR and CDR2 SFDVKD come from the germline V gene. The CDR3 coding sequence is TGTGCCACCACTGATAACGGGGGACGCTACGAGCAGTACTTC. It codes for CATTDNGGRYEQYF.

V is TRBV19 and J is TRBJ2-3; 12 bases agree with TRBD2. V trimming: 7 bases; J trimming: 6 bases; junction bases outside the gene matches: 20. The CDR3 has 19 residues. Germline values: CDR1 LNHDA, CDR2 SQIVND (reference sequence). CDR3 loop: CASTVSRGTSGSRGDTQYF. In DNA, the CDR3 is TGTGCCAGTACCGTATCACGGGGGACTAGCGGGTCCCGCGGTGATACGCAGTATTTT.

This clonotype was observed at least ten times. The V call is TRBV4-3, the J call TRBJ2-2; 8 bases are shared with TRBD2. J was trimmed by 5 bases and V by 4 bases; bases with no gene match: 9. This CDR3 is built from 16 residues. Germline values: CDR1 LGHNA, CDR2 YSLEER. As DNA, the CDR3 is TGCGCCAGCAGCCGTCCAGCGGGAGTCGGAACCGGGGAGCTGTTTTTT. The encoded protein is CASSRPAGVGTGELFF.

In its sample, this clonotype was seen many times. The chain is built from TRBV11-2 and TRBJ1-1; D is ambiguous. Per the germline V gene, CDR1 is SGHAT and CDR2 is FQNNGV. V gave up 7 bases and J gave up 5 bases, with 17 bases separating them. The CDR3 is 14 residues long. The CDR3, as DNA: TGTGCCAGCACCTCGACTTCATGGGAAACTGAAGCTTTCTTT. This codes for CASTSTSWETEAFF.

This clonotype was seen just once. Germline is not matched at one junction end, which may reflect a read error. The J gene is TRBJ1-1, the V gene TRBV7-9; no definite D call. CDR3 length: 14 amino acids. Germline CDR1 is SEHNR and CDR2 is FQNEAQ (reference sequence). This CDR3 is CSATGGGMNTEAFF. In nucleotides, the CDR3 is TGCAGCGCGACGGGTGGAGGGATGAACACTGAAGCTTTCTTT.

DNA for the CDR3: TGTGCCACCAGCAGAGTTGGAGGTAGCGGGAGGGTTGAGCAGTTCTTC. It encodes CATSRVGGSGRVEQFF. The J gene is TRBJ2-1, the V gene TRBV15, with TRBD2 matching 11 bases. Per germline, CDR1 LNHNV and CDR2 YYDKDF (reference sequence). The CDR3 loop spans 16 amino acids. After removal of 1 base from V and 9 bases from J, the junction contained 8 bases not matched to a gene.

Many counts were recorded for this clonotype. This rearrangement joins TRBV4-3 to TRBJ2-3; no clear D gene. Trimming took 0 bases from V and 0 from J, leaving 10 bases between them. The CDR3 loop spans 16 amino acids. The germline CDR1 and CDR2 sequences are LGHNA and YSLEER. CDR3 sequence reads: CASSQDPAGSTDTQYF. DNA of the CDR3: TGCGCCAGCAGCCAAGATCCCGCCGGAAGCACAGATACGCAGTATTTT.

CDR3 loop: CAISENPTGRGEKLFF. For the CDR3, the DNA is TGTGCCATCAGTGAAAACCCGACAGGGCGAGGGGAAAAACTGTTTTTT. V usage is TRBV10-3 and J usage is TRBJ1-4; 7 bases match TRBD1. This CDR3 contains 16 residues. The germline V gene encodes CDR1 ENHRY and CDR2 SYGVKD. Trimming removed 3 bases from V and 8 bases from J; junction bases left unmatched: 12.

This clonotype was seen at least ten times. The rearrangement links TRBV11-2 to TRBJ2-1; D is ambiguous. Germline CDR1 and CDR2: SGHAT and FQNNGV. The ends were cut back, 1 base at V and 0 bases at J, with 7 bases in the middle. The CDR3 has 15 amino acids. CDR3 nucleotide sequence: TGTGCCAGCAGCTTAGTGGCAGGCTCCTACAATGAGCAGTTCTTC. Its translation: CASSLVAGSYNEQFF.

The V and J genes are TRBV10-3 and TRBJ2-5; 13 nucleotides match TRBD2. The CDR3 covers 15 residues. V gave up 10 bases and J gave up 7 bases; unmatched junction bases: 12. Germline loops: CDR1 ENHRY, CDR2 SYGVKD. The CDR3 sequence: CASRTPLAGGGTQYF. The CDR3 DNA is TGTGCCAGCAGAACCCCACTAGCGGGAGGGGGGACCCAGTACTTC.

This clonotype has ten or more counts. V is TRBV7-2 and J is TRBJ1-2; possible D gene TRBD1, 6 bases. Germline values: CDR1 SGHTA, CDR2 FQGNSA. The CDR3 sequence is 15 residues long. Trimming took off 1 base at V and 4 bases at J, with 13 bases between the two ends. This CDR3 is CASSLVRTASYGYTF. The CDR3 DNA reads TGTGCCAGCAGCTTAGTCCGGACAGCCAGCTATGGCTACACCTTC.

The CDR3 DNA sequence: TGCAGTGCTAGTAGAAAAACCGGGACGAGCTCCTACAATGAGCAGTTCTTC. Translated: CSASRKTGTSSYNEQFF. V gene TRBV20-1 combines with J gene TRBJ2-1; D assignment may be TRBD1 or TRBD2 (5 bases each). Trimming cost V 3 bases and J 0 bases, with 18 bases left between them. This CDR3 region has 17 residues. Germline V gives CDR1 DFQATT, CDR2 SNEGSKA (reference sequence).

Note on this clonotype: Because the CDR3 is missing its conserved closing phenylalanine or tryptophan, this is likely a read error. The CDR3 DNA is TGTGCCAGCAGCTTCCGGACACCATCCTACGAGCAGTACTCC. Amino acid sequence: CASSFRTPSYEQYS. The rearrangement links TRBV7-2 to TRBJ2-7; maybe TRBD1 (5 bases). Trimming stripped 3 bases from V and 1 base from J, with 10 bases between. The CDR3 is 14 residues long. Germline V gene data show CDR1 as SGHTA and CDR2 as FQGNSA.

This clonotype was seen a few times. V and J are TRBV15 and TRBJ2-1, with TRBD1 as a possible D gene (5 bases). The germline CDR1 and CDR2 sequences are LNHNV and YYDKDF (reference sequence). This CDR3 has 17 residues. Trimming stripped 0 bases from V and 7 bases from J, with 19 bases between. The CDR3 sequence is CATSRDKEIFPGNEQFF. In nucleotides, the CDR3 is TGTGCCACCAGCAGAGATAAGGAGATTTTTCCAGGGAATGAGCAGTTCTTC. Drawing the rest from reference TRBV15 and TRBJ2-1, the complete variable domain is DAMVIQNPRYQVTQFGKPVTLSCSQTLNHNVMYWYQQKSSQAPKLLFHYYDKDFNNEADTPDNFQSRRPNTSFCFLDIRSPGLGDTAMYLCATSRDKEIFPGNEQFFGPGTRLTVL.

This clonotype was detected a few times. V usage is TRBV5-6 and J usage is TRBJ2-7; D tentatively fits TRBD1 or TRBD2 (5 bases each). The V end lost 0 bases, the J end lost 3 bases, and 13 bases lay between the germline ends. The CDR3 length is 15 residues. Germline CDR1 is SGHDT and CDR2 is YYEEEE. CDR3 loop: CASSLAGRVLYEQYF. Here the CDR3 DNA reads TGTGCCAGCAGCTTGGCGGGACGGGTGCTCTACGAGCAGTACTTC.

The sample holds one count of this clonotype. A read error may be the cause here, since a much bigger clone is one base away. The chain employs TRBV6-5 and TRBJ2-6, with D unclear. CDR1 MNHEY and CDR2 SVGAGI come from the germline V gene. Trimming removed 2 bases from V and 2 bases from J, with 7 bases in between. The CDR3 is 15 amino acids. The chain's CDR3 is CASSYLHPGANVLTF. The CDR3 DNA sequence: TGTGCCAGCAGTTACCTACACCCTGGGGCCAACGTCCTGACTTTC.

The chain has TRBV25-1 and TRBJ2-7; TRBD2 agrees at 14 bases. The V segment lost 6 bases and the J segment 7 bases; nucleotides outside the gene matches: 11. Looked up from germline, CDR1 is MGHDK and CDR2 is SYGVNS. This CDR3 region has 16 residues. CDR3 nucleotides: TGTGCCAGCAGCTTGTTGGGACTAGCGGGAGTGGAAGAGCAGTACTTC. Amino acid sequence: CASSLLGLAGVEEQYF.

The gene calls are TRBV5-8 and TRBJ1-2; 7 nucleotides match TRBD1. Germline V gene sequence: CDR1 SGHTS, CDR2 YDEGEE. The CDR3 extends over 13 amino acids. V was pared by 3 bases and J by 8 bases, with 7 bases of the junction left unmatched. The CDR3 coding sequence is TGTGCCAGCAGCTACGACAGGGAGGGCGGCTACACCTTC. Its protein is CASSYDREGGYTF.

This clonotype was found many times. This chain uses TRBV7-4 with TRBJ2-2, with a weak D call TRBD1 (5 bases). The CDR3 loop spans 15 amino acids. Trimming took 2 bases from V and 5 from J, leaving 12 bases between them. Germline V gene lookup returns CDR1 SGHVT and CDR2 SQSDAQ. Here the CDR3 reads CASSLRQSPTGELFF. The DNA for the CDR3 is TGTGCCAGCAGCTTAAGACAGTCCCCAACCGGGGAGCTGTTTTTT.

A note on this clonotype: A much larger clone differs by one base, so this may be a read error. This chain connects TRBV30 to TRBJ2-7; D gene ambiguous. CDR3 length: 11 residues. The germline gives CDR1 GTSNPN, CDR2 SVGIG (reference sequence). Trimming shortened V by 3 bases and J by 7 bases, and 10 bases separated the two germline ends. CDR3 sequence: CAWRMTKEQYF. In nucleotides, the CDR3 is TGTGCCTGGAGAATGACGAAAGAGCAGTACTTC.

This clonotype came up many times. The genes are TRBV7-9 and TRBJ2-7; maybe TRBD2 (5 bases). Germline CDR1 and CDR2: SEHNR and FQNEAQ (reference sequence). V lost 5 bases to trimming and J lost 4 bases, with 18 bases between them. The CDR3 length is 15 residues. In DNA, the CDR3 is TGTGCCAGCAGCCCCGACCGGGGATCGGGTTACGAGCAGTACTTC. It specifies CASSPDRGSGYEQYF.